One and the same sample provided the 4 T cell receptor beta chains below, sequenced in a study of blood T cell repertoires in COVID-19 (dated by TCRdb to 2020 to 2022). The library was produced with the immunoSEQ multiplex PCR assay. TCRdb re-hosts the immuneACCESS table, in-frame sequences only. Its copies lack some clones; in the studies checked, an unresolved V gene accounts for under half of them, and the cause for the rest is not known. Recorded for this sample are about 210,000 clones; 84% of them occurred a single time. The ten largest clones represent under 12% of the sample. Sequencing was done on a sample of peripheral blood. These receptors came from an elderly woman with COVID-19, enrolled during active disease.

V is TRBV18 and J is TRBJ2-1; the match to TRBD2 covers 9 bases. The CDR3 extends over 15 amino acids. Trimming removed 2 bases from V and 6 bases from J; junction bases left unmatched: 5. CDR1 is KGHSH and CDR2 is LQKENI in the germline V gene. The CDR3, as DNA: TGTGCCAGCTCACCATTTAGCGGGGGATTCAATGAGCAGTTCTTC. Translated: CASSPFSGGFNEQFF.

There are a few counts of this clone. The rearrangement joins TRBV5-1 to TRBJ2-7; a weak D match, TRBD1 (6 bases). V dropped 4 bases and J dropped 2 bases, with 19 bases sitting between them. The V gene's germline CDR1 is SGHRS and CDR2 YFSETQ. CDR3 length: 16 amino acids. This CDR3 is CASSLAGGPGAYEQYF. The CDR3 DNA is TGCGCCAGCAGCCTTGCTGGGGGCCCCGGAGCCTACGAGCAGTACTTC.

This clone has only one observation. V is TRBV5-1 and J is TRBJ2-5; D possibly corresponds to TRBD2 (5 bases). This CDR3 contains 13 residues. CDR1 and CDR2 from the germline V gene are SGHRS and YFSETQ. V shed 0 bases and J shed 8 bases, with 11 bases lying between them. CDR3 DNA: TGCGCCAGCAGCTTGGACGGGGTGGGAACCCAGTACTTC. Amino acid sequence: CASSLDGVGTQYF.

The chain carries TRBV27 and TRBJ2-1, with D possibly matching TRBD2 (6 bases). The V end was cut by 4 bases, the J end by 0 bases, with 13 bases between. This CDR3 spans 16 amino acids. The germline V gene encodes CDR1 MNHEY and CDR2 SMNVEV (reference sequence). The CDR3 protein is CASSSLAVSSYNEQFF. DNA for the CDR3: TGTGCCAGCAGTTCCTTAGCGGTGAGCTCCTACAATGAGCAGTTCTTC.